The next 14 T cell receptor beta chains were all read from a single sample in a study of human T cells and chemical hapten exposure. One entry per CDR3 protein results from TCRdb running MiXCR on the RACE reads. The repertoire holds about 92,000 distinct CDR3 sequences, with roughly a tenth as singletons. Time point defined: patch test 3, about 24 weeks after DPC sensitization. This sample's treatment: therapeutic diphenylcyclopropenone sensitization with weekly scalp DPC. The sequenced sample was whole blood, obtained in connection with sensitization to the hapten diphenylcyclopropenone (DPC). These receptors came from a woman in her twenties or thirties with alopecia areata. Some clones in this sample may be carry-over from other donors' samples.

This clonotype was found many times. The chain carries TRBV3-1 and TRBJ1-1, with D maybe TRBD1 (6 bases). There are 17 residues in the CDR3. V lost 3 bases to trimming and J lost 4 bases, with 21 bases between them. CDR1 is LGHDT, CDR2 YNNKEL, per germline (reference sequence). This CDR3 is CASSQPRGGLRGTEAFF. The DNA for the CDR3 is TGTGCCAGCAGCCAGCCCCGGGGGGGGCTTAGGGGCACTGAAGCTTTCTTT. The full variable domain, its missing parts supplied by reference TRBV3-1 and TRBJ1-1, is DTAVSQTPKYLVTQMGNDKSIKCEQNLGHDTMYWYKQDSKKFLKIMFSYNNKELIINETVPNRFSPKSPDKAHLNLHINSLELGDSAVYFCASSQPRGGLRGTEAFFGQGTRLTVV.

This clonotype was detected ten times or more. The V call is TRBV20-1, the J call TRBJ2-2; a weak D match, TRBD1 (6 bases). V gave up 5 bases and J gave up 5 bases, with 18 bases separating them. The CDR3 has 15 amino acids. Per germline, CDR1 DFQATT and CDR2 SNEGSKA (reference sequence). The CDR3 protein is CSAVHRGRGTGELFF. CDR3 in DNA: TGCAGTGCTGTACATAGGGGGAGAGGAACCGGGGAGCTGTTTTTT.

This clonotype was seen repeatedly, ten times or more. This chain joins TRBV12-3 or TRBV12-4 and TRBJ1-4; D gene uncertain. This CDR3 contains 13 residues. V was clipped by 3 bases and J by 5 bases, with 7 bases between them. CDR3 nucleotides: TGTGCCAGCAGTTTGGGATTAAATGAAAAACTGTTTTTT. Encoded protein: CASSLGLNEKLFF.

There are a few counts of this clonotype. The CDR3 protein is CASSLRGTGGRSTEAFF. The CDR3 DNA reads TGTGCCAGCAGTTTGAGGGGGACAGGGGGCAGGAGCACTGAAGCTTTCTTT. The rearrangement uses TRBV27 and TRBJ1-1, with 12 bases fitting TRBD1. This CDR3 has 17 residues. From germline, CDR1 is MNHEY and CDR2 SMNVEV (reference sequence). V was pared by 3 bases and J by 4 bases, with 9 bases of the junction left unmatched.

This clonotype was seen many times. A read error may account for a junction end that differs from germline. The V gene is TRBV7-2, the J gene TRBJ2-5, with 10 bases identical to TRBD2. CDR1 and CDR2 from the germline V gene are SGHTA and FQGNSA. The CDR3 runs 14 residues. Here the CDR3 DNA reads TGTGCCAGCAGCCGTAGCGGGGGGCCTTGGGGTTTGAGCTTC. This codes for CASSRSGGPWGLSF. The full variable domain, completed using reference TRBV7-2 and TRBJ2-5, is GAGVSQSPSNKVTEKGKDVELRCDPISGHTALYWYRQSLGQGLEFLIYFQGNSAPDKSGLPSDRFSAERTGGSVSTLTIQRTQQEDSAVYLCASSRSGGPWGLSFGPGTRLLVL.

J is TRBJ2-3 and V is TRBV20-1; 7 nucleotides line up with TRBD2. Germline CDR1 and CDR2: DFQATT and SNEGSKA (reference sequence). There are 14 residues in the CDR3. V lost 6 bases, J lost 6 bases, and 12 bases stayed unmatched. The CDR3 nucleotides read TGCAGTGCGATGACTAGCCCAACCCGCGATACGCAGTATTTT. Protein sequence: CSAMTSPTRDTQYF.

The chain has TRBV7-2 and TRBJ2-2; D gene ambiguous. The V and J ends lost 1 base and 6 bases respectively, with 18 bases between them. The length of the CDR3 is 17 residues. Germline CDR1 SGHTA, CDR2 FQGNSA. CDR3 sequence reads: CASSLDQARVLAGELFF. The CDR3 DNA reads TGTGCCAGCAGCTTAGATCAGGCCCGGGTGTTGGCCGGGGAGCTGTTTTTT.

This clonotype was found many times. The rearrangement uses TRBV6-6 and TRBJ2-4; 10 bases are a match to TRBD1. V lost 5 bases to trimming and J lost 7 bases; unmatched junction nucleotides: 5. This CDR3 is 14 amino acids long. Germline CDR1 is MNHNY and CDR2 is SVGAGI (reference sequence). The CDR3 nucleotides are TGTGCCAGCAGTCCCGGGACAGGGGTGAACATTCAGTACTTC. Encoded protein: CASSPGTGVNIQYF.

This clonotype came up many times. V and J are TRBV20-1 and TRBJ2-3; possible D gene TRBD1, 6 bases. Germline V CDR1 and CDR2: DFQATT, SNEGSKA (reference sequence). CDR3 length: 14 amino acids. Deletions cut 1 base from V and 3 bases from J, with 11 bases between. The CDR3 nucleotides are TGCAGTGCTAGAGCAGGGACAAATACAGATACGCAGTATTTT. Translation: CSARAGTNTDTQYF.

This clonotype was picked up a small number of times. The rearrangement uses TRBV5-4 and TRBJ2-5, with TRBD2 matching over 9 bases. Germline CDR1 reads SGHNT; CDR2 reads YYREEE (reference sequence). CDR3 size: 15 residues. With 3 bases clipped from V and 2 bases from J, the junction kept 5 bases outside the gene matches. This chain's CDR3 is CASSSKTSGQETQYF. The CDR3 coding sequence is TGTGCCAGCAGCTCCAAGACTAGCGGACAAGAGACCCAGTACTTC.

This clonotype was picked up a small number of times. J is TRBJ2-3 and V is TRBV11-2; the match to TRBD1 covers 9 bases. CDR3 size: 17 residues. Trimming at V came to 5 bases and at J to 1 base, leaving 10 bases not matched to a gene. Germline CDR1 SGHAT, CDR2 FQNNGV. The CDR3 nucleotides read TGTGCCAGCAGCCCCCGCGCGGACAGGGGAGGCACAGATACGCAGTATTTT. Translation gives CASSPRADRGGTDTQYF.

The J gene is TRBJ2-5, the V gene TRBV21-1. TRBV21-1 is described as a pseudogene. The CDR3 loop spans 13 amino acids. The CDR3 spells CASSKNFPETQYF. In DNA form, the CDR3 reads TGTGCCAGCAGCAAAAACTTTCCAGAGACCCAGTACTTC.

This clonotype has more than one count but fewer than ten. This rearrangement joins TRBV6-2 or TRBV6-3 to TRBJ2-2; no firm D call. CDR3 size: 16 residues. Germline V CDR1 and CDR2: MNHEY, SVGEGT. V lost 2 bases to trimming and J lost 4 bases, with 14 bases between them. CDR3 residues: CASSYDRQSFTGELFF. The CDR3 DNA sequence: TGTGCCAGCAGTTACGACCGTCAGTCCTTCACCGGGGAGCTGTTTTTT.

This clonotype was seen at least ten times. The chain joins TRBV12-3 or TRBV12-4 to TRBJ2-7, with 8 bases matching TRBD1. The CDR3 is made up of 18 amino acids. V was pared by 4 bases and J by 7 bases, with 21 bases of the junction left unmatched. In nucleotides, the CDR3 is TGTGCCAGCAGTTCTCGAAAGCCAACAGGGGGAAGTTATAGGGAGCAGTACTTC. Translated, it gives CASSSRKPTGGSYREQYF.